One and the same sample provided the 18 T cell receptor beta chains below, sequenced in a study of blood T cell repertoires in COVID-19. The method was immunoSEQ multiplex PCR; TCRdb's version includes in-frame clones alone and lacks a portion of them. This sample has about 180,000 clones, with approximately 85% found just once. Sample: peripheral blood. The receptors here all came from a man in his sixties with acute or convalescent COVID-19.

This clone was seen a few times. This sequence joins TRBV28 and TRBJ1-2, with D tentatively TRBD1 (5 bases). V gave up 6 bases and J gave up 4 bases, with 15 bases separating them. Germline-derived CDR1 and CDR2 are MDHEN and SYDVKM. This CDR3 contains 14 residues. In DNA, the CDR3 is TGTGCCAGCAGCGACGCCGGACACACCTATGGCTACACCTTC. The encoded protein is CASSDAGHTYGYTF.

The chain recombines TRBV3-1 (or the pseudogene TRBV3-2) with TRBJ1-2; D gene unclear. Germline CDR1 LGHDT, CDR2 YNNKEL (reference sequence). Trimming left V 1 base short and J 0 bases short, with 9 bases between. CDR3 length equals 15 residues. CDR3 sequence reads: CASSQVPGANYGYTF. For the CDR3, the DNA is TGTGCCAGCAGCCAAGTTCCCGGAGCTAACTATGGCTACACCTTC.

The V gene is TRBV2, the J gene TRBJ1-2; D call uncertain. The germline V gene encodes CDR1 SNHLY and CDR2 FYNNEI. Trimming cost V 7 bases and J 7 bases, with 19 bases left between them. The CDR3 length is 14 residues. The CDR3 bases are TGTGCCAGCACTGCGGAGGGCTCTTATCCTGGCTACACCTTC. Translation gives CASTAEGSYPGYTF.

The chain carries TRBV2 and TRBJ2-1, with 12 nucleotides matching TRBD2. Trimming at V came to 6 bases and at J to 7 bases, leaving 1 base not matched to a gene. The CDR3 loop spans 13 amino acids. CDR1 and CDR2 from the germline V gene are SNHLY and FYNNEI. The CDR3 reads CASRTSGSNEQFF. In DNA, the CDR3 is TGTGCCAGCAGGACTAGCGGGAGTAATGAGCAGTTCTTC.

The CDR3 DNA is TGCAGTGCTAGTAGCGGGAGGGCAAATGAGCAGTTCTTC. This sequence encodes CSASSGRANEQFF. The J gene is TRBJ2-1, the V gene TRBV20-1, with TRBD2 identical over 11 bases. V gave up 3 bases and J gave up 7 bases; unmatched junction bases: 2. Germline loops: CDR1 DFQATT, CDR2 SNEGSKA (reference sequence). The CDR3 covers 13 residues.

This rearrangement joins TRBV6-5 to TRBJ1-4; TRBD1 agrees at 7 bases. Germline assignment: CDR1 MNHEY and CDR2 SVGAGI. The CDR3 totals 14 residues. The J segment lost 5 bases and the V segment lost 4 bases, leaving 4 bases of the junction unmatched. The CDR3 loop is CASSFSGGNEKLFF. The CDR3, as DNA: TGTGCCAGCAGTTTTTCAGGGGGAAATGAAAAACTGTTTTTT.

The rearrangement links TRBV5-1 to TRBJ1-4; D might be TRBD1 (6 bases). CDR1 and CDR2 from the germline V gene are SGHRS and YFSETQ. The length of the CDR3 is 16 residues. Deletions cut 5 bases from V and 0 bases from J, with 14 bases between. The CDR3 DNA reads as TGCGCCAGCAGTCAGGGGAGTAGATCAACTAATGAAAAACTGTTTTTT. It codes for CASSQGSRSTNEKLFF.

The CDR3 bases are TGTGCCAGCAGCGTGAGAGCGGGAGGGTTCGATGAGCAGTTCTTC. The encoded protein is CASSVRAGGFDEQFF. The V gene is TRBV9, the J gene TRBJ2-1; TRBD2 agrees at 10 bases. V shed 2 bases, J shed 8 bases, and the junction held 7 bases outside the gene matches. This CDR3 is built from 15 residues. Germline lookup yields CDR1 SGDLS and CDR2 YYNGEE.

This sequence joins TRBV28 and TRBJ2-1, with 11 nucleotides matching TRBD2. From germline, CDR1 is MDHEN and CDR2 SYDVKM. The V gene end was trimmed by 7 bases and the J gene end by 6 bases; junction bases not matched to a gene: 11. The length of the CDR3 is 16 residues. This CDR3 is CASIFTGLAESNEQFF. CDR3 DNA: TGTGCCAGCATTTTTACGGGACTAGCGGAGTCCAATGAGCAGTTCTTC.

The chain recombines TRBV7-9 with TRBJ2-7; the match to TRBD2 covers 8 bases. Germline V gene data show CDR1 as SEHNR and CDR2 as FQNEAQ (reference sequence). The CDR3 is made up of 14 amino acids. The V gene end was trimmed by 11 bases and the J gene end by 4 bases; junction bases not matched to a gene: 13. CDR3 nucleotide sequence: TGTGCCGATACTTGGCTAGCGGGCGATTACGAGCAGTACTTC. It codes for CADTWLAGDYEQYF.

This chain uses TRBV3-1 (or the pseudogene TRBV3-2) with TRBJ1-1; 7 bases are shared with TRBD1. The CDR3 runs 15 residues. Per the germline V gene, CDR1 is LGHDT and CDR2 is YNNKEL (reference sequence). Germline trimming cut 0 bases from V and 8 bases from J; bases unmatched to any gene: 9. The CDR3 DNA is TGTGCCAGCAGCCAAGATCGTAAGTGGGACAGAGAAGCTTTCTTT. It specifies CASSQDRKWDREAFF.

This chain connects TRBV19 to TRBJ2-4; 11 nucleotides match TRBD2. This CDR3 has 18 amino acids. Germline CDR1 is LNHDA and CDR2 is SQIVND (reference sequence). V gave up 1 base and J gave up 1 base; unmatched junction bases: 6. CDR3 in DNA: TGTGCCAGTAGTATAGGGACTAGCGGGCTAACGGCCAAAAACATTCAGTACTTC. Residues: CASSIGTSGLTAKNIQYF.

The chain uses TRBV5-6 and TRBJ2-1; 9 nucleotides match TRBD2. V was pared by 5 bases and J by 0 bases, with 12 bases of the junction left unmatched. Germline CDR1 SGHDT, CDR2 YYEEEE. The CDR3 sequence is 18 residues long. CDR3 region: CASRPPLAGKISYNEQFF. CDR3 nucleotides: TGTGCCAGCAGACCCCCCCTAGCGGGGAAGATCTCCTACAATGAGCAGTTCTTC.

The rearrangement uses TRBV7-2 and TRBJ2-3; D gene uncertain. Germline V gene lookup returns CDR1 SGHTA and CDR2 FQGNSA. With 2 bases removed from V and 2 bases from J, the gap between germline ends came to 8 bases. The CDR3 totals 14 residues. CDR3 amino acids: CASSLRRNTDTQYF. CDR3 bases: TGTGCCAGCAGCTTAAGGCGGAACACAGATACGCAGTATTTT.

The V and J genes are TRBV6-4 and TRBJ2-3, with D possibly being TRBD1 (6 bases). Germline lookup yields CDR1 MRHNA and CDR2 SNTAGT. This CDR3 has 14 residues. The V end was cut by 6 bases, the J end by 0 bases, with 10 bases between. CDR3 coding DNA: TGTGCCAGCAGCCCGAGGGGGAGCACAGATACGCAGTATTTT. Its protein is CASSPRGSTDTQYF.

The V call is TRBV6-5, the J call TRBJ1-6; 7 positions agree with TRBD1. J gave up 7 bases and V 0 bases, and 6 bases lay outside the gene matches. This CDR3 comprises 16 residues. CDR1 MNHEY and CDR2 SVGAGI come from the germline V gene. CDR3 sequence (DNA): TGTGCCAGCAGTTACTCCGAGGGGGCATTGAATTCACCCCTCCACTTT. Its translation: CASSYSEGALNSPLHF.

This chain links TRBV7-9 with TRBJ1-5; 9 bases agree with TRBD1. V trimming: 5 bases; J trimming: 0 bases; junction bases outside the gene matches: 5. The CDR3 loop spans 16 amino acids. Germline values: CDR1 SEHNR, CDR2 FQNEAQ (reference sequence). The DNA of the CDR3 is TGTGCCAGCAGCGAGGGGACAGGGAGTAGCAATCAGCCCCAGCATTTT. It translates to CASSEGTGSSNQPQHF. The full variable domain, rest sourced from reference TRBV7-9 and TRBJ1-5, is DTGVSQNPRHKITKRGQNVTFRCDPISEHNRLYWYRQTLGQGPEFLTYFQNEAQLEKSRLLSDRFSAERPKGSFSTLEIQRTEQGDSAMYLCASSEGTGSSNQPQHFGDGTRLSIL.

This clone was found a few times. The chain joins TRBV27 to TRBJ2-7; 14 nucleotides match TRBD2. V shed 5 bases and J 1 base; nucleotides not matched to a gene: 4. CDR1 MNHEY and CDR2 SMNVEV come from the germline V gene (reference sequence). This CDR3 comprises 16 residues. This CDR3 reads CASSKGTSGRSYEQYF. The CDR3 nucleotides are TGTGCCAGCAGTAAAGGGACTAGCGGGAGATCCTACGAGCAGTACTTC.